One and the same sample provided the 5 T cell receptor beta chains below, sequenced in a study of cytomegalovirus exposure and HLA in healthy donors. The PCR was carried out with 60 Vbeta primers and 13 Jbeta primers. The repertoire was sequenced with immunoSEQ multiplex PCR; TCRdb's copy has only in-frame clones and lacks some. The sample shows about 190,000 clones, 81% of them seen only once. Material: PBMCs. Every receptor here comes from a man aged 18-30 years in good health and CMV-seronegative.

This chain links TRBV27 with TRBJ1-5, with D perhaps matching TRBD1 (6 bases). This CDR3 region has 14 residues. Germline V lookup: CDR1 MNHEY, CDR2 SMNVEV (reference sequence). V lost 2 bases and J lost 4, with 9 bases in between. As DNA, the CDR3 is TGTGCCAGCAGTTTAGTCAGGGGAAATCAGCCCCAGCATTTT. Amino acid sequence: CASSLVRGNQPQHF.

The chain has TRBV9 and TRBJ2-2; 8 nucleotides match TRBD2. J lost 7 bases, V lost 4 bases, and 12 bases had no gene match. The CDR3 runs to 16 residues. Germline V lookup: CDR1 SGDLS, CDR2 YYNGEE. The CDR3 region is CASSPPGSGAIGELFF. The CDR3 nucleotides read TGTGCCAGCAGCCCCCCGGGTAGCGGGGCCATCGGGGAGCTGTTTTTT.

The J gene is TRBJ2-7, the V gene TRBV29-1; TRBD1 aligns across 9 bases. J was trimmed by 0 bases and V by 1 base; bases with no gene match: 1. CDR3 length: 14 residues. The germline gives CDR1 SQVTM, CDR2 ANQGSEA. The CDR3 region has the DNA TGCAGCGTTGAAGTGGACAGGGGCTCCTACGAGCAGTACTTC. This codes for CSVEVDRGSYEQYF.

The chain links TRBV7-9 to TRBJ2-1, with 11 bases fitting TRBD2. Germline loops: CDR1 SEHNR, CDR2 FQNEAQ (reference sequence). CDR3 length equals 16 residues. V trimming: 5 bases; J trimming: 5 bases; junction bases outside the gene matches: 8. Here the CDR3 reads CASSPPGTSGHNEQFF. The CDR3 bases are TGTGCCAGCAGCCCACCGGGGACTAGCGGCCACAATGAGCAGTTCTTC.

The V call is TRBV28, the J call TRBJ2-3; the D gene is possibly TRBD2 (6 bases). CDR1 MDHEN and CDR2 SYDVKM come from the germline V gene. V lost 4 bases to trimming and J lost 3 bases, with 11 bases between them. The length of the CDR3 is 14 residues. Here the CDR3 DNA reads TGTGCCAGCAGTTACCGGCTAGCGACAGATACGCAGTATTTT. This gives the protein CASSYRLATDTQYF.